Reported below is one T cell receptor beta chain. What this receptor recognizes is not known. No per-base quality is available; no much larger clone lies one base away. As encoded in the germline V gene, CDR1 is SQVTM while CDR2 is ANQGSEA. The germline ends are 8 bases apart after V is trimmed by 4 bases and J by 0 bases. The CDR3, from cysteine to phenylalanine, totals 13 residues. Kept here is only the CDR3 DNA, which spans 39 bases and is read in frame from base 1. This sample is drawn from a study of CD8+ T cells in alopecia areata (dated by TCRdb to 2017 to 2018). About the full investigation: Treated patients were enrolled in an open-label pilot trial of oral tofacitinib, 5 to 10 mg twice daily, for moderate-to-severe alopecia areata. Biopsies were taken from tofacitinib-treated patients at baseline and again at 4 and 24 weeks into treatment, and several of those patients also had a later scalp biopsy. Scalp clonality was compared across normal scalp (n=4), patchy alopecia areata scalp (n=8), and alopecia totalis/universalis scalp (n=8). RNA was extracted with the PAXgene miRNA kit for fixed scalp, the miRNeasy kit for PBMCs, and the RNeasy kit for mouse skin. In humans, TCRbeta sequencing was performed on scalp tissue and on sorted CD4+ and CD8+ peripheral blood T cells from healthy controls and from patients with patchy or totalis/universalis alopecia areata. Patients received tofacitinib for 6 to 18 months and were then followed off drug for 6 months to check for delayed response and recurrence. In treated patients, disease severity was measured using the SALT score, which gives the percentage of scalp surface area affected. immunoSEQ multiplex PCR using 35 Vbeta forward primers and 13 Jbeta reverse primers was used to amplify TCRbeta CDR3 regions. High-throughput TCRbeta sequencing was used to examine T cell clonal expansion in alopecia areata in both the C3H/HeJ mouse model and human patients.

Taken with the paper, the label for time point translates to: more than three weeks on oral tofacitinib. According to the study, the label for this sample's treatment or condition signals: oral pan-JAK inhibitor, 5-10 mg twice daily. Peripheral blood and lesional scalp punch biopsies were obtained from patients with alopecia areata. After PBMCs were isolated by density centrifugation and stained for CD3, CD4 and CD8, a FACSAria was used to sort CD4+ and CD8+ T cells. The library was produced with the immunoSEQ multiplex PCR assay. To provide template for TCR sequencing, every sample had RNA extracted and reverse transcribed into cDNA. SuperScript III was used for first-strand cDNA synthesis, primed with a 2:1 mix of oligo-dT and random hexamers. Amplification bias was assessed with a synthetic immune receptor repertoire, and residual bias was removed computationally. As for the authors' bioinformatics: Raw reads were preprocessed to remove errors, and CDR3 was defined by IMGT conventions from the conserved cysteine to phenylalanine. Clonality was computed as 1 minus the Shannon entropy, with the entropy normalized by log2 of the number of productive unique TCRs. Scalp TCRbeta sequences were cross-referenced with sorted blood CD4 and CD8 repertoires so that the CD4 or CD8 identity of scalp clones could be inferred. In its TCRdb copy, this immuneACCESS table keeps in-frame sequences only and misses some clones. Where compared with another copy, unresolved V genes explain less than half of these, and the others have no known cause. Clonal size and the V and J genes are those of that table, whereas D and trimming came from the DNA. A total of 150,000 to 250,000 clones appear in this sample, about three fifths of them only once. Of the sample, approximately 3.5% falls within the top ten clones.

Results and caveats for the whole study, not just this receptor: With tofacitinib, both scalp clonality and the number of expanded CD8+ clones among the top 100 scalp clones went down significantly. The treated cohort was small, with a single nonresponder, so links between baseline CD8+ expansion and response need larger studies. Scalp TCR repertoire analysis is complicated because resident alphabeta T cells in normal human skin are also sequenced, whereas mouse skin is dominated by gammadelta T cells. Compared with normal scalp, lesional scalp had higher clonality and more expanded CD8+ clones, particularly in alopecia totalis/universalis, a pattern that suggests antigenic drive. Many expanded lesional clones persisted in scalp and blood during tofacitinib treatment, which may partly explain relapse after stopping treatment. TCR sequences shared between patients were less clear than in mice, possibly partly because of HLA diversity in the patient population.

The TCR comes from a human donor with alopecia areata. The chain is encoded by TRBV29-1 joined to TRBJ2-3, with no confident D gene call. The sample consisted of CD4+ T cells sorted from blood, taken at week 4, from a patient treated with tofacitinib. The CDR3 reads as follows: CSVVPASTDTQYF. The sequenced DNA is TGCAGCGTTGTACCGGCTAGCACAGATACGCAGTATTTT.